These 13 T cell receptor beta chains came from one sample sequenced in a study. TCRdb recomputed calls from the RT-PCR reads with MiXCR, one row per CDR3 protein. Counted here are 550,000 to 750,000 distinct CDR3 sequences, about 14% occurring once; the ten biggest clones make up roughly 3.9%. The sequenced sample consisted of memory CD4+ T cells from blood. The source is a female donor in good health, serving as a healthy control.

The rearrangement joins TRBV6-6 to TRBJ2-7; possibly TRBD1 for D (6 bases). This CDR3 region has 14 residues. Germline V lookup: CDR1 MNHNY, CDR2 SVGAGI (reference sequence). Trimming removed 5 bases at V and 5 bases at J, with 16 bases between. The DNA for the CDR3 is TGTGCCAGCAGTCGACAGGATCCCCTAAACGAGCAGTACTTC. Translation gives CASSRQDPLNEQYF.

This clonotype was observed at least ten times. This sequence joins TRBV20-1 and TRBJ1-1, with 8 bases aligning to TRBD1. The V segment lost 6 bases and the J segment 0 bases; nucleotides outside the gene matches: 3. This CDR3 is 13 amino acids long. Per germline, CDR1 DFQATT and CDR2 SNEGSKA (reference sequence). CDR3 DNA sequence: TGCAGTGCGGCAGGGGGCCTGAACACTGAAGCTTTCTTT. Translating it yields CSAAGGLNTEAFF.

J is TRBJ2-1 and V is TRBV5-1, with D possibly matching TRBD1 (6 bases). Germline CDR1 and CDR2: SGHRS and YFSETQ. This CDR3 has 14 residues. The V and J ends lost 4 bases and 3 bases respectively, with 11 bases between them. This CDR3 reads CASSREDSYNEQFF. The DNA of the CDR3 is TGCGCCAGCAGCAGAGAGGACAGCTACAATGAGCAGTTCTTC.

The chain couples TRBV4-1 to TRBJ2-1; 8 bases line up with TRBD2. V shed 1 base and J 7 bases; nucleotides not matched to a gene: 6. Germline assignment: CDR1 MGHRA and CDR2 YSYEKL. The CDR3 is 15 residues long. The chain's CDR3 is CASSQGTSPTNEQFF. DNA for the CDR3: TGCGCCAGCAGCCAAGGGACTAGCCCAACAAATGAGCAGTTCTTC.

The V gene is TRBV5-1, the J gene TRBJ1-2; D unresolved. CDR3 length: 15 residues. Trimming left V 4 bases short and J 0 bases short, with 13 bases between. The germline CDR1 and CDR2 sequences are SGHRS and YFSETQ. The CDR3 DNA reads TGCGCCAGCAGCCTCGAGGAGGGAGCTAACTATGGCTACACCTTC. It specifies CASSLEEGANYGYTF. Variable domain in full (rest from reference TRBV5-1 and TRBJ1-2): KAGVTQTPRYLIKTRGQQVTLSCSPISGHRSVSWYQQTPGQGLQFLFEYFSETQRNKGNFPGRFSGRQFSNSRSEMNVSTLELGDSALYLCASSLEEGANYGYTFGSGTRLTVV.

CDR3 sequence: CASSYSSWRGDQYF. CDR3 coding DNA: TGTGCCAGCAGTTACTCGAGTTGGAGGGGCGATCAGTACTTC. This sequence joins TRBV6-2 or TRBV6-3 and TRBJ2-7; possibly TRBD2 for D (6 bases). Trimming removed 0 bases from V and 10 bases from J, with 16 bases in between. This CDR3 contains 14 residues. Germline lookup yields CDR1 MNHEY and CDR2 SVGEGT.

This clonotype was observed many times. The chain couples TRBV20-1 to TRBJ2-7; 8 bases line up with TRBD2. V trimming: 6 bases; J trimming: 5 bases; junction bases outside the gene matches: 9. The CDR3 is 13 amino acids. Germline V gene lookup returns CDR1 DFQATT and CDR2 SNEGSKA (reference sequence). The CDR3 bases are TGCAGTGCCCGAAGGACGGGAGGGCACGAGCAGTACTTC. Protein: CSARRTGGHEQYF.

CDR3 region: CSAVGLAGVEQFF. The CDR3 DNA reads TGCAGTGCCGTGGGACTAGCGGGAGTTGAGCAGTTCTTC. The chain employs TRBV20-1 and TRBJ2-1; 14 bases are shared with TRBD2. The CDR3 is 13 residues long. Germline CDR1 DFQATT, CDR2 SNEGSKA (reference sequence). V lost 6 bases and J lost 9; bases outside the gene matches: 4.

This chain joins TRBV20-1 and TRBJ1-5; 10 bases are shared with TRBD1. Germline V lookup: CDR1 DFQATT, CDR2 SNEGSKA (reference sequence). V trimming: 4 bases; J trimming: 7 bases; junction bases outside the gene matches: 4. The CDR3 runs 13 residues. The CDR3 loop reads CSAKTGGQQPQHF. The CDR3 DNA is TGCAGTGCTAAGACAGGGGGCCAGCAGCCCCAGCATTTT.

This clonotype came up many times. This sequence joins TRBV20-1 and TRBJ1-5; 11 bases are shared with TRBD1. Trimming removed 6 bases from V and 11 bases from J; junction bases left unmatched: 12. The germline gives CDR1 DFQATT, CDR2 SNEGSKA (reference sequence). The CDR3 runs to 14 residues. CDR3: CSAGPRDRGKAQHF. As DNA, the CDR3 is TGCAGTGCCGGACCCCGGGACAGGGGGAAGGCCCAGCATTTT.

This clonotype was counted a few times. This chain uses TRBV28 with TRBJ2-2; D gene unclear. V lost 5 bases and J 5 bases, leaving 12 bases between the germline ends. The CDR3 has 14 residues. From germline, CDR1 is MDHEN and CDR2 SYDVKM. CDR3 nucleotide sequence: TGTGCCAGCAGTCGACCCCCGGCAACCGGGGAGCTGTTTTTT. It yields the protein CASSRPPATGELFF.

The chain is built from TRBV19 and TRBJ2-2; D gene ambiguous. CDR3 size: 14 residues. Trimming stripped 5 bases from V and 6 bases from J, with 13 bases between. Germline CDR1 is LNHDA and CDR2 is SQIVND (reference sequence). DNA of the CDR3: TGTGCCAGTAGTCCCAGTAATGATCCCGGGGAGCTGTTTTTT. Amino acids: CASSPSNDPGELFF.

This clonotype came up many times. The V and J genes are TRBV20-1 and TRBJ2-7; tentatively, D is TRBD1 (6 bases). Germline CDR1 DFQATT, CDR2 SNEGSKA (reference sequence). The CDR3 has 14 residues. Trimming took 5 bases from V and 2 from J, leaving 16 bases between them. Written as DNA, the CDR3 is TGCAGTGCTTCTCATTGGGGACAAACCTACGAGCAGTACTTC. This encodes CSASHWGQTYEQYF.